The 26 T cell receptor beta chains below were found in one sample sequenced in a study of graft-versus-host responses after intestinal transplantation. Plating of approximately 200,000 CFSE-labeled responder cells was done together with approximately 200,000 irradiated, violet-dye-labeled stimulator cells. Profiling relied on immunoSEQ multiplex PCR, and the TCRdb table lists in-frame clones only, not all of them. The profile shows 11,000 to 15,000 clones, roughly two fifths of them singletons. Sequences were derived from alloreactive CD8+ T cells from a mixed lymphocyte reaction culture, sampled before intestinal transplant. Specified subset: CFSE-low proliferating T cells sorted from approximately 6-day pre-transplant mixed lymphocyte reaction (GvH or HvG direction). The receptor set was obtained from a human patient who received an intestinal transplant.

Details on this clone: One end of the junction varies from germline; a read error may be responsible. The CDR3 sequence is CASSQDLGQPQHF. The CDR3 nucleotides read TGCGCCAGCAGCCAAGATCTGGGCCAGCCCCAGCATTTT. This chain links TRBV5-4 with TRBJ1-5; D gene unclear. The CDR3 contains 13 residues. Per the germline V gene, CDR1 is SGHNT and CDR2 is YYREEE (reference sequence).

The genes are TRBV7-7 and TRBJ2-1, with no clear D. The germline V gene encodes CDR1 SSHAT and CDR2 FNYEAQ (reference sequence). The CDR3 is made up of 15 amino acids. Trimming pared 1 base from V and 6 bases from J, leaving 13 bases between. CDR3 sequence (DNA): TGTGCCAGCAGCTTAGACCCATCGGCGGCCAATGAGCAGTTCTTC. Encoded protein: CASSLDPSAANEQFF.

V gene TRBV6-1 combines with J gene TRBJ1-1; possibly TRBD1 for D (6 bases). There are 14 residues in the CDR3. The germline CDR1 and CDR2 sequences are MNHNS and SASEGT. Trimming shortened V by 5 bases and J by 0 bases, and 10 bases separated the two germline ends. The CDR3, as DNA: TGTGCCAGCAGTCTCACAGGGATGAACACTGAAGCTTTCTTT. The encoded protein is CASSLTGMNTEAFF.

This clone has just a few counts. The gene calls are TRBV2 and TRBJ2-7; TRBD1 matches 10 bases. Germline V gene sequence: CDR1 SNHLY, CDR2 FYNNEI. This CDR3 is 15 amino acids long. Trimming at V came to 4 bases and at J to 6 bases, leaving 9 bases not matched to a gene. The CDR3 region is CASSGPGQGTLEQYF. The CDR3 region has the DNA TGTGCCAGCAGTGGCCCGGGACAGGGGACTCTCGAGCAGTACTTC. Based on the CDR3 plus reference TRBV2 and TRBJ2-7, the full variable domain is EPEVTQTPSHQVTQMGQEVILRCVPISNHLYFYWYRQILGQKVEFLVSFYNNEISEKSEIFDDQFSVERPDGSNFTLKIRSTKLEDSAMYFCASSGPGQGTLEQYFGPGTRLTVT.

The gene calls are TRBV6-5 and TRBJ2-7; D not certain. CDR3 length: 14 amino acids. V lost 5 bases and J lost 2, with 13 bases in between. CDR1 MNHEY and CDR2 SVGAGI come from the germline V gene. CDR3 sequence reads: CASSVGDSTYEQYF. The CDR3 bases are TGTGCCAGCAGTGTTGGTGACTCAACCTACGAGCAGTACTTC.

Notes on this clone: Other DNA sequences in this sample translate to the same CDR3. This chain links TRBV30 with TRBJ2-7, with a weak D call TRBD2 (5 bases). The germline V gene encodes CDR1 GTSNPN and CDR2 SVGIG (reference sequence). The CDR3 is 11 amino acids. Between the trimmed V and J ends, which lost 3 bases and 3 bases, there was a span of 6 bases. Written as DNA, the CDR3 is TGTGCCTGGAGCGGGGTCTACGAGCAGTACTTC. Translating gives CAWSGVYEQYF.

By sample share, this clone is medium-sized. The chain recombines TRBV4-1 with TRBJ2-1; D gene unclear. Germline loops: CDR1 MGHRA, CDR2 YSYEKL. V lost 0 bases and J 6 bases, leaving 9 bases between the germline ends. The CDR3 spans 14 residues. Here the CDR3 reads CASSQDVGSNEQFF. The CDR3 coding sequence is TGCGCCAGCAGCCAAGATGTGGGCAGCAATGAGCAGTTCTTC.

V and J are TRBV11-2 and TRBJ2-3, with D maybe TRBD1 (5 bases). Germline CDR1 is SGHAT and CDR2 is FQNNGV. The CDR3 length is 19 residues. The germline V and J ends were trimmed by 1 base and 0 bases, with 20 bases remaining between them. In DNA form, the CDR3 reads TGTGCCAGCAGCTTAGGCGGCAGGGCAAGCCAAGATAGCACAGATACGCAGTATTTT. It codes for CASSLGGRASQDSTDTQYF.

This clone was counted between two and nine times. The genes are TRBV27 and TRBJ2-3; 10 positions agree with TRBD2. Germline CDR1 and CDR2: MNHEY and SMNVEV (reference sequence). J gave up 6 bases and V 3 bases, and 15 bases lay outside the gene matches. This CDR3 contains 18 residues. The CDR3 loop reads CASSFMGLARSPQDTQYF. CDR3 in DNA: TGTGCCAGCAGTTTCATGGGACTAGCGCGATCCCCACAGGATACGCAGTATTTT.

This clone has more than one count but fewer than ten. J is TRBJ1-5 and V is TRBV30; TRBD1 might be the D (6 bases). Per germline, CDR1 GTSNPN and CDR2 SVGIG (reference sequence). V lost 0 bases and J lost 6, with 9 bases in between. The CDR3 extends over 13 amino acids. The CDR3 region is CAWSVQGGQPQHF. CDR3 nucleotides: TGTGCCTGGAGTGTACAGGGCGGTCAGCCCCAGCATTTT.

Worth noting for this clone: Other DNA sequences in the same sample also yield this CDR3. The chain is built from TRBV6-5 and TRBJ2-7; D ambiguous. Trimming left V 5 bases short and J 2 bases short, with 10 bases between. The CDR3 runs 13 residues. Germline CDR1 is MNHEY and CDR2 is SVGAGI. The CDR3 loop reads CASSARSPYEQYF. Here the CDR3 DNA reads TGTGCCAGCAGTGCACGGTCCCCCTACGAGCAGTACTTC.

V usage is TRBV4-3 and J usage is TRBJ1-6, with D hard to call. Germline CDR1 LGHNA, CDR2 YSLEER. The CDR3 is 15 residues long. V gave up 0 bases and J gave up 0 bases, with 3 bases separating them. In nucleotides, the CDR3 is TGCGCCAGCAGCCAAGACAGCTCCTATAATTCACCCCTCCACTTT. Translated, it gives CASSQDSSYNSPLHF.

The rearrangement links TRBV19 to TRBJ2-2; tentative D call: TRBD2 (5 bases). The length of the CDR3 is 15 residues. Germline V lookup: CDR1 LNHDA, CDR2 SQIVND (reference sequence). With 3 bases removed from V and 6 bases from J, the gap between germline ends came to 14 bases. CDR3 DNA sequence: TGTGCCAGTAGTATCTTTTATCGAGGGCCCGGGGAGCTGTTTTTT. Encoded protein: CASSIFYRGPGELFF.

The chain links TRBV6-5 to TRBJ2-3; TRBD2 matches 9 bases. Germline V gene data show CDR1 as MNHEY and CDR2 as SVGAGI. CDR3 length: 15 amino acids. V gave up 6 bases and J gave up 1 base; unmatched junction bases: 5. CDR3: CASSTRLAGTDTQYF. CDR3 in DNA: TGTGCCAGCAGCACCCGACTAGCGGGCACAGATACGCAGTATTTT.

The chain has TRBV6-5 and TRBJ1-1; D gene unclear. CDR3 length: 15 residues. Germline V gene data show CDR1 as MNHEY and CDR2 as SVGAGI. V was clipped by 2 bases and J by 3 bases, with 13 bases between them. The chain's CDR3 is CASSYTIRGDTEAFF. CDR3 bases: TGTGCCAGCAGTTACACGATTAGAGGAGACACTGAAGCTTTCTTT.

This sequence joins TRBV27 and TRBJ1-2, with TRBD1 identical over 11 bases. Germline-derived CDR1 and CDR2 are MNHEY and SMNVEV (reference sequence). V lost 3 bases, J lost 4 bases, and 4 bases stayed unmatched. The CDR3 extends over 15 amino acids. The CDR3 coding sequence is TGTGCCAGCAGTTTGGGACAGGGGGGAGGCTATGGCTACACCTTC. Its protein product is CASSLGQGGGYGYTF.

This chain connects TRBV6-1 to TRBJ1-2, with TRBD1 matching 9 bases. The V gene end was trimmed by 6 bases and the J gene end by 1 base; junction bases not matched to a gene: 6. CDR1 and CDR2 (germline): MNHNS, SASEGT. There are 15 residues in the CDR3. The CDR3 DNA reads TGTGCCAGCAGCCGGACAGGGGAGTATAACTATGGCTACACCTTC. Encoded protein: CASSRTGEYNYGYTF.

This clone has just a few counts. The chain is built from TRBV5-1 and TRBJ2-7; D may be TRBD2 (5 bases). The germline V gene encodes CDR1 SGHRS and CDR2 YFSETQ. Trimming removed 4 bases from V and 0 bases from J, with 14 bases in between. The CDR3 length is 15 residues. CDR3 in DNA: TGCGCCAGCAGCCCCGTGGAGGCCCTCTCCTACGAGCAGTACTTC. Its protein is CASSPVEALSYEQYF.

This clone has a handful of counts. The chain employs TRBV15 and TRBJ2-1, with a tentative D call TRBD2 (5 bases). Trimming took 0 bases from V and 4 from J, leaving 13 bases between them. Germline V gene sequence: CDR1 LNHNV, CDR2 YYDKDF (reference sequence). The CDR3 contains 16 residues. The CDR3 loop is CATSRERSAGYNEQFF. In DNA form, the CDR3 reads TGTGCCACCAGCAGAGAACGTAGCGCCGGGTACAATGAGCAGTTCTTC.

The J gene is TRBJ2-5, the V gene TRBV28, with 12 bases matching TRBD2. The CDR3 consists of 17 residues. Per the germline V gene, CDR1 is MDHEN and CDR2 is SYDVKM. Trimming at V came to 4 bases and at J to 5 bases, leaving 11 bases not matched to a gene. Here the CDR3 DNA reads TGTGCCAGCAGTTCCCGGACTAGCGGGAAACTGGGGGAGACCCAGTACTTC. Amino acids: CASSSRTSGKLGETQYF.

This chain joins TRBV5-5 and TRBJ1-6, with a tentative D call TRBD1 (5 bases). Germline CDR1 SGHKS, CDR2 YYEKEE (reference sequence). There are 15 residues in the CDR3. V was clipped by 1 base and J by 7 bases, with 12 bases between them. This chain's CDR3 is CASSLFHGGNSPLHF. In DNA, the CDR3 is TGTGCCAGCAGCTTGTTCCACGGGGGGAATTCACCCCTCCACTTT.

V usage is TRBV7-9 and J usage is TRBJ1-5; 7 bases match TRBD1. Germline CDR1 SEHNR, CDR2 FQNEAQ (reference sequence). V shed 5 bases, J shed 4 bases, and the junction held 8 bases outside the gene matches. This CDR3 has 15 residues. The CDR3 DNA reads TGTGCCAGCAGCCCCCAGGGGGTCGGGAATCAGCCCCAGCATTTT. Translation gives CASSPQGVGNQPQHF.

This clone was seen more than once but under ten times. J is TRBJ1-5 and V is TRBV19, with D possibly being TRBD1 (6 bases). Trimming pared 2 bases from V and 5 bases from J, leaving 10 bases between. This CDR3 spans 14 amino acids. The germline CDR1 and CDR2 sequences are LNHDA and SQIVND (reference sequence). Here the CDR3 DNA reads TGTGCCAGTAGTATACAGGGGCGGGATCAGCCCCAGCATTTT. Translation: CASSIQGRDQPQHF.

This clone rates as medium-sized. This sequence joins TRBV30 and TRBJ1-4; D is possibly TRBD1 (5 bases). The ends were cut back, 2 bases at V and 8 bases at J, with 15 bases in the middle. The CDR3 loop spans 14 amino acids. In germline, CDR1 is GTSNPN, CDR2 SVGIG (reference sequence). The CDR3 DNA follows: TGTGCCTGGAGTCTCGGGTCAGGGTGGGAAAAACTGTTTTTT. Translating gives CAWSLGSGWEKLFF.

V is TRBV27 and J is TRBJ2-7; TRBD1 matches 7 bases. With V trimmed by 2 bases and J by 2 bases, 0 bases remained unmatched. Germline CDR1 reads MNHEY; CDR2 reads SMNVEV (reference sequence). There are 13 residues in the CDR3. CDR3 residues: CASSLQGAYEQYF. The CDR3 bases are TGTGCCAGCAGTTTACAGGGGGCCTACGAGCAGTACTTC.

A few counts support this clone. This chain uses TRBV18 with TRBJ2-1, with 9 bases aligning to TRBD1. The CDR3 covers 13 residues. Losses at the gene ends were 5 bases for V and 5 bases for J; bases not matched to a gene: 1. Germline V gene lookup returns CDR1 KGHSH and CDR2 LQKENI. CDR3 loop: CASSWTGDNEQFF. In DNA form, the CDR3 reads TGTGCCAGCTCATGGACAGGGGACAATGAGCAGTTCTTC.